A selection of T cell receptor beta chains follows, all from one sample in a study of blood T cell repertoires in COVID-19. Profiled with immunoSEQ multiplex PCR; TCRdb holds only in-frame clones, not every one. The sample contains 230,000 or so clones, approximately 86% of which appear only once. Sequencing was performed on PBMCs or T cells enriched from blood (not recorded which). The receptors here all came from a woman between 45 and 60 years old with acute COVID-19. CDR3s include the opening cysteine and the closing phenylalanine or tryptophan. The D gene is left open where the match is weak. Clone size is shown for a subset of rows, as once, few, many or a class of expanded clone.

D	J	V	size	CDR3	DNA
TRBD2	TRBJ2-3	TRBV14	.	CASSPGSLAGAVNTQYF	TGTGCCAGCAGCCCCGGGTCATTAGCGGGAGCGGTTAATACGCAGTATTTT
TRBD1	TRBJ2-7	TRBV18	.	CASSPWTGSAYEQYF	TGTGCCAGCTCACCATGGACAGGGAGCGCCTACGAGCAGTACTTC
TRBD2	TRBJ2-4	TRBV28	.	CASSLWGRTSGNIQYF	TGTGCCAGCAGTTTGTGGGGCCGGACTAGCGGAAACATTCAGTACTTC
.	TRBJ1-4	TRBV7-9	.	CASSSRTYLGEKLFF	TGTGCCAGCAGCTCACGGACATACCTCGGAGAAAAACTGTTTTTT
TRBD2	TRBJ2-7	TRBV19	.	CASSQRGLAGGPPYEQYF	TGTGCCAGTAGTCAGAGGGGACTAGCGGGAGGGCCCCCCTACGAGCAGTACTTC
.	TRBJ1-1	TRBV5-1	.	CASSWRRGVNTEAFF	TGCGCCAGCAGCTGGCGGCGGGGAGTGAACACTGAAGCTTTCTTT
.	TRBJ2-2	TRBV19	.	CASTIGQVNTGELFF	TGTGCCAGTACTATCGGCCAGGTTAACACCGGGGAGCTGTTTTTT
.	TRBJ2-3	TRBV6-5	.	CASTAAGRLYTQYF	TGTGCCAGCACTGCGGCTGGTCGACTCTATACGCAGTATTTT
TRBD1	TRBJ1-3	TRBV7-2	.	CASSLPRTGRNTIYF	TGTGCCAGCAGCTTACCCCGGACAGGGAGAAACACCATATATTTT
TRBD2	TRBJ2-5	TRBV5-4	once	CASSHSGRAEETQYF	TGTGCCAGCAGCCACAGCGGGAGGGCCGAGGAGACCCAGTACTTC
TRBD1	TRBJ1-5	TRBV30	.	CAWGGQGMDQPQHF	TGTGCCTGGGGGGGACAGGGTATGGATCAGCCCCAGCATTTT
TRBD2	TRBJ2-1	TRBV13	.	CASSHRRTSAIYNEQFF	TGTGCCAGCAGCCATAGACGTACTAGCGCGATCTACAATGAGCAGTTCTTC
.	TRBJ1-6	TRBV28	.	CASSLGLWSSYNSPLHF	TGTGCCAGCAGTCTGGGACTCTGGAGCTCCTATAATTCACCCCTCCACTTT
.	TRBJ2-3	TRBV4-2	.	CASSQRTTGGSDTQYF	TGTGCCAGCAGCCAACGGACTACAGGAGGTTCAGATACGCAGTATTTT
TRBD2	TRBJ2-1	TRBV7-6	.	CASSSSSGRTYNEQFF	TGTGCCAGCAGCTCCTCTAGCGGGAGGACGTACAATGAGCAGTTCTTC
.	TRBJ2-5	TRBV6-5	.	CASTRQETQYF	TGTGCCAGCACCAGACAAGAGACCCAGTACTTC
TRBD2	TRBJ2-3	TRBV7-9	.	CASSLGGTSSDTQYF	TGTGCCAGCAGCTTAGGAGGGACTAGCTCAGATACGCAGTATTTT
.	TRBJ2-1	TRBV3-1/TRBV3-2	.	CASSQVNMEQFF	TGTGCCAGCAGCCAGGTTAACATGGAGCAGTTCTTC
TRBD1	TRBJ1-1	TRBV5-1	once	CASSFQGQDTEAFF	TGCGCCAGCAGCTTTCAGGGACAGGACACTGAAGCTTTCTTT
TRBD2	TRBJ2-5	TRBV7-2	.	CASSPTSVQETQYF	TGTGCCAGCAGCCCGACTAGCGTCCAAGAGACCCAGTACTTC
TRBD2	TRBJ2-5	TRBV6-2/TRBV6-3	.	CASSWGQGLAGGYSRETQYF	TGTGCCAGCAGCTGGGGACAGGGACTAGCGGGAGGGTACAGTCGAGAGACCCAGTACTTC
.	TRBJ2-5	TRBV7-7	.	CASSLGLGIQQTQYF	TGTGCTAGCAGCTTAGGGCTCGGGATTCAACAGACCCAGTACTTC
.	TRBJ1-6	TRBV10-3	.	CAVRGVPYNSPLHF	TGTGCCGTCCGCGGAGTTCCCTATAATTCACCCCTCCACTTT
.	TRBJ1-3	TRBV28	once	CASSLSQGGSSGNTIYF	TGTGCCAGCAGTTTATCGCAGGGAGGTAGCTCTGGAAACACCATATATTTT
TRBD2	TRBJ2-1	TRBV27	.	CASSPSGGEAYNEQFF	TGTGCCAGCAGCCCGTCCGGGGGGGAGGCCTACAATGAGCAGTTCTTC
TRBD2	TRBJ2-7	TRBV30	.	CAWSVRGTSGSYEQYF	TGTGCCTGGAGTGTACGAGGGACTAGCGGATCCTACGAGCAGTACTTC
.	TRBJ2-1	TRBV10-3	.	CAISNRDISRSNEQFF	TGTGCCATCAGTAACCGGGACATCTCCCGGAGCAATGAGCAGTTCTTC
TRBD2	TRBJ2-7	TRBV7-8	.	CASSLARGGSRYEQYF	TGTGCCAGCAGCTTAGCGCGTGGCGGGAGCCGCTACGAGCAGTACTTC
.	TRBJ2-7	TRBV2	.	CASKTDRPYEQYF	TGTGCCAGCAAAACTGACAGGCCCTACGAGCAGTACTTC
.	TRBJ2-1	TRBV9	.	CASSVDSDNEQFF	TGTGCCAGCAGCGTAGACTCGGACAATGAGCAGTTCTTC
TRBD2	TRBJ2-5	TRBV7-3	.	CASSLTSGNRETQYF	TGTGCCAGCAGCTTAACTAGCGGGAATCGGGAGACCCAGTACTTC
.	TRBJ2-3	TRBV5-3	.	CARKGTRRDADTQYF	TGTGCCAGAAAGGGGACCCGGAGGGATGCAGATACGCAGTATTTT
.	TRBJ2-3	TRBV7-9	.	CASSFTTNLNTDTQYF	TGTGCCAGCAGCTTTACGACAAACCTAAACACAGATACGCAGTATTTT
TRBD1	TRBJ2-2	TRBV5-5	.	CASSTNRGPRTGELFF	TGTGCCAGCAGCACCAACAGGGGCCCGCGCACCGGGGAGCTGTTTTTT
TRBD2	TRBJ2-1	TRBV19	.	CASSAGLAGAPHYNEQFF	TGTGCCAGTAGTGCGGGACTAGCGGGCGCTCCCCACTACAATGAGCAGTTCTTC
.	TRBJ1-4	TRBV6-6	.	CASSRVSGEKLFF	TGTGCCAGCAGTAGAGTCTCGGGTGAAAAACTGTTTTTT
TRBD2	TRBJ2-1	TRBV28	once	CASSLPTSGRLNEQFF	TGTGCCAGCAGTTTGCCTACGAGCGGGAGGCTCAATGAGCAGTTCTTC
.	TRBJ1-1	TRBV15	.	CATSGQGTNTEAFF	TGTGCCACCAGCGGTCAGGGCACGAACACTGAAGCTTTCTTT
TRBD2	TRBJ2-7	TRBV30	once	CAWSVASGAYEQYF	TGTGCCTGGAGTGTGGCTAGCGGGGCCTACGAGCAGTACTTC
TRBD2	TRBJ2-7	TRBV5-1	.	CASSLLAGAHYEQYF	TGCGCCAGCAGCCTACTAGCGGGAGCTCACTACGAGCAGTACTTC
.	TRBJ2-7	TRBV27	.	CASSSPRVLEQYF	TGTGCCAGCAGCTCCCCCAGGGTTTTGGAGCAGTACTTC
TRBD1	TRBJ1-2	TRBV18	.	CASSPPTGRNYGYTF	TGTGCCAGCTCACCACCGACAGGGCGCAACTATGGCTACACCTTC
.	TRBJ1-5	TRBV5-1	.	CASSSTGHRDQPQHF	TGCGCCAGCAGCTCCACTGGACACCGAGATCAGCCCCAGCATTTT
TRBD1	TRBJ2-1	TRBV19	.	CASSPTGDSYNEQFF	TGTGCCAGTAGCCCAACAGGGGATTCCTACAATGAGCAGTTCTTC
.	TRBJ2-7	TRBV7-9	.	CASSSDRPSYEQYF	TGTGCCAGCAGCTCCGACAGGCCTTCCTACGAGCAGTACTTC
.	TRBJ2-2	TRBV3-1/TRBV3-2	.	CASKTSGELFF	TGTGCCAGCAAAACATCCGGGGAGCTGTTTTTT
.	TRBJ1-2	TRBV27	.	CASSLRQNDYGYTF	TGTGCCAGCAGTTTAAGACAGAATGACTATGGCTACACCTTC
TRBD1	TRBJ2-1	TRBV28	.	CASGQGDNEQFF	TGTGCCAGTGGACAGGGGGACAATGAGCAGTTCTTC
TRBD1	TRBJ2-5	TRBV29-1	.	CSVEANRGRGTQYF	TGCAGCGTTGAAGCAAACAGGGGGCGGGGGACCCAGTACTTC
TRBD2	TRBJ2-3	TRBV7-2	.	CASSISDGTSGATQYF	TGTGCCAGCAGCATATCCGACGGGACTAGTGGGGCTACGCAGTATTTT
.	TRBJ2-2	TRBV2	once	CASSDYAGLNTGELFF	TGTGCCAGCAGTGACTATGCAGGACTAAACACCGGGGAGCTGTTTTTT